The text below deals with one TCR beta chain. The data belong to a study of blood T cell repertoires in COVID-19. The V gene's germline CDR1 is SGHTA and CDR2 FQGTGA. Trimming took 3 bases from V and 7 from J; bases not matched to a gene: 3. The CDR3 loop spans 16 amino acids. The data were produced by immunoSEQ multiplex PCR, yet TCRdb's version contains in-frame clones alone and is incomplete. The table lists about 250,000 clones, 70% to 90% of them singletons. The TCR sequence derives from a woman in her twenties or thirties who had recovered from COVID-19. The chain couples TRBV7-3 to TRBJ2-1, with TRBD2 identical over 16 bases. Sequencing was done on a sample of PBMCs or T cells enriched from blood (not recorded which). CDR3 amino acids: CASSLGLAGGSNEQFF. CDR3 bases: TGTGCCAGCAGCTTGGGACTAGCGGGAGGGTCAAATGAGCAGTTCTTC.